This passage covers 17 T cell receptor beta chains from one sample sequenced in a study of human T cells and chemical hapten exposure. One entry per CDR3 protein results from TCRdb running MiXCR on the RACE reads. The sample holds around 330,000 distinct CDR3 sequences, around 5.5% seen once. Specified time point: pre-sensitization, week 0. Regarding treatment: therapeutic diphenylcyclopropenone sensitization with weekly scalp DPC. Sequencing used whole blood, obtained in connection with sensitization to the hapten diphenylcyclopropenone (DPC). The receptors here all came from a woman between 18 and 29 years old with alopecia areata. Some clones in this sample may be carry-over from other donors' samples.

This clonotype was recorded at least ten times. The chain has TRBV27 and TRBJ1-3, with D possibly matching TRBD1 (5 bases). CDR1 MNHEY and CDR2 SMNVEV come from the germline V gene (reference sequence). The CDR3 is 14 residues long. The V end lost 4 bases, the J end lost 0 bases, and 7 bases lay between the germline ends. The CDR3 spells CASSSDNSGNTIYF. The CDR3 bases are TGTGCCAGCAGTTCGGACAACTCTGGAAACACCATATATTTT.

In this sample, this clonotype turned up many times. DNA of the CDR3: TGTGCCAGCAGTTCCCAAGGACTAGCGGGGGGGAAGACCCAGTACTTC. It specifies CASSSQGLAGGKTQYF. The genes are TRBV12-3 or TRBV12-4 and TRBJ2-5; 15 positions match TRBD2. V gave up 4 bases and J gave up 6 bases; unmatched junction bases: 6. This CDR3 spans 16 amino acids.

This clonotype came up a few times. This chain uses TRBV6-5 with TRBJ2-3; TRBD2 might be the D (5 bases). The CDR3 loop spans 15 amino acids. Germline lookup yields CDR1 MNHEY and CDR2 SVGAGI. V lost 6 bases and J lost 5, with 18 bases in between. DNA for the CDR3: TGTGCCAGCAGCCTCGTGCTAGGGCGGGTAGATACGCAGTATTTT. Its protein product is CASSLVLGRVDTQYF.

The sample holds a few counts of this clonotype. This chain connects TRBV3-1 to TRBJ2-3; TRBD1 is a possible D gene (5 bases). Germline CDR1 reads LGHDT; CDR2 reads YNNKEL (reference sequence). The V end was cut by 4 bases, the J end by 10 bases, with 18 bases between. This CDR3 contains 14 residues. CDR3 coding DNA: TGTGCCAGCAGCCGACCGGCTACTCAGGGTCCGCAGTATTTT. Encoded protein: CASSRPATQGPQYF.

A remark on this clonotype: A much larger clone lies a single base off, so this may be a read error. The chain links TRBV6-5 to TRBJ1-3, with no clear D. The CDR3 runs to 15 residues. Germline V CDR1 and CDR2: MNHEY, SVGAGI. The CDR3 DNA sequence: TGTGCCAGCAGTTTAGGCCGCAGCTCTGGAAACATCATATATTTT. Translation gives CASSLGRSSGNIIYF.

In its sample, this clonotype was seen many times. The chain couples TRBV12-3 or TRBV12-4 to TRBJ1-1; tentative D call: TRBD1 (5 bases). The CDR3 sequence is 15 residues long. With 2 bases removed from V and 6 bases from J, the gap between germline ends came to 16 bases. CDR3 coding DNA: TGTGCCAGCAGTTTACTTGAGGGTGGGGGACCTGAAGCTTTCTTT. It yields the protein CASSLLEGGGPEAFF.

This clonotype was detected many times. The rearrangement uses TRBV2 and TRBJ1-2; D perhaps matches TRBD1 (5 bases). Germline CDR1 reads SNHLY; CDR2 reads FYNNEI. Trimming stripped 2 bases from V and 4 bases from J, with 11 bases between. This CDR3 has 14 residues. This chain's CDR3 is CASSELPTVYGYTF. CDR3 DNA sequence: TGTGCCAGCAGTGAACTTCCGACAGTCTATGGCTACACCTTC.

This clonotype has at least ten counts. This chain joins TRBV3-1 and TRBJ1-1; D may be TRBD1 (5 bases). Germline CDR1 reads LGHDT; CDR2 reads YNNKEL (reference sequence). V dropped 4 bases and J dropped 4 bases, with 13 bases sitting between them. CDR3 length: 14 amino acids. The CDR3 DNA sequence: TGTGCCAGCAGCCCCGTTCGGGGGTCCACTGAAGCTTTCTTT. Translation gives CASSPVRGSTEAFF.

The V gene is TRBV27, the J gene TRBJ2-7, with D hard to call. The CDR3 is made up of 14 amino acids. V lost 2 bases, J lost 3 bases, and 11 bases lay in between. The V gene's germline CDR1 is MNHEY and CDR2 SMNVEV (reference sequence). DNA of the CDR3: TGTGCCAGCAGTTTAAGTGGCCTAGGCTACGAGCAGTACTTC. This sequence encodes CASSLSGLGYEQYF.

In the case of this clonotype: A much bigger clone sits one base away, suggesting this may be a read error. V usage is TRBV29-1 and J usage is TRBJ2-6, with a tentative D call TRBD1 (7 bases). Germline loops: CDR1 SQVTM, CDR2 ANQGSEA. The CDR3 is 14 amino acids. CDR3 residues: CSVGGGSRANVLTF. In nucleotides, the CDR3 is TGCAGCGTAGGAGGGGGCTCTAGGGCCAACGTCCTGACTTTC.

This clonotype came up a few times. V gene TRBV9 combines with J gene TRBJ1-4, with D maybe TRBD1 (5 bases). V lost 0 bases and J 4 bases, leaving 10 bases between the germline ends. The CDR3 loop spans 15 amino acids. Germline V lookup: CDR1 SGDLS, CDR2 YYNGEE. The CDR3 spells CASSVAGTDNEKLFF. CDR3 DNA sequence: TGTGCCAGCAGCGTAGCCGGGACCGATAATGAAAAACTGTTTTTT.

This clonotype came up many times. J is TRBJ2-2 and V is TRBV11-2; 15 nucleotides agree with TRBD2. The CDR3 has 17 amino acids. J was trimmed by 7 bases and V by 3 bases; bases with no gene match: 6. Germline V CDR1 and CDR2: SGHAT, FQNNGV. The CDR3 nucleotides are TGTGCCAGCAGCTTGGGACTAGCGGGGGGCCTTTACGGGGAGCTGTTTTTT. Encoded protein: CASSLGLAGGLYGELFF.

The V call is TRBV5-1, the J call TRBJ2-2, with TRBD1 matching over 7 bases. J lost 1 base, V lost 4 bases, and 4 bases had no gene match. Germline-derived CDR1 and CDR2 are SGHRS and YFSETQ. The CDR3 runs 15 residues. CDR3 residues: CASSQGQRNTGELFF. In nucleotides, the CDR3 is TGCGCCAGCAGCCAGGGACAGAGGAACACCGGGGAGCTGTTTTTT.

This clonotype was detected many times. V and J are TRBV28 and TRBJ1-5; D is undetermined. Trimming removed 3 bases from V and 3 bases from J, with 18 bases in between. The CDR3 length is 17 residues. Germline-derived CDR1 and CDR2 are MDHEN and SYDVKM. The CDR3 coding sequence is TGTGCCAGCAGTTTCATTCCGGGTAACGGAGTCAATCAGCCCCAGCATTTT. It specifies CASSFIPGNGVNQPQHF. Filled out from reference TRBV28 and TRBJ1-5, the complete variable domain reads DVKVTQSSRYLVKRTGEKVFLECVQDMDHENMFWYRQDPGLGLRLIYFSYDVKMKEKGDIPEGYSVSREKKERFSLILESASTNQTSMYLCASSFIPGNGVNQPQHFGDGTRLSIL.

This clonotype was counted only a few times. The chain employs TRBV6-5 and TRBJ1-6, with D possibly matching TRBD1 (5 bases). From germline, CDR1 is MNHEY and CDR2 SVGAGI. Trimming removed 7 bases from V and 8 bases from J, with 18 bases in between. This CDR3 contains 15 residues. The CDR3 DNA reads TGTGCCAGCACCCCAACCGGGACGGTGGATTCACCCCTCCACTTT. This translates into CASTPTGTVDSPLHF.

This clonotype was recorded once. CDR3 sequence reads: CASSFDRIYQETQYF. The DNA of the CDR3 is TGTGCCAGCAGTTTCGACAGAATCTACCAAGAGACCCAGTACTTC. The genes are TRBV12-3 or TRBV12-4 and TRBJ2-5; TRBD1 might be the D (5 bases). CDR3 length equals 15 residues. Trimming cost V 3 bases and J 0 bases, with 11 bases left between them.

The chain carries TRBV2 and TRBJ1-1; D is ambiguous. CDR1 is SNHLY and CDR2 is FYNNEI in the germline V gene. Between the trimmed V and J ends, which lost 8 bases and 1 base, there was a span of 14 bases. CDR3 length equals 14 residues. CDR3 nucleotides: TGTGCCAGCGTCGGAAGGGCCGCGAACACTGAAGCTTTCTTT. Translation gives CASVGRAANTEAFF.